This T cell receptor beta chain is drawn from a study of tumour-infiltrating T cells in Burkitt lymphoma. Produced via immunoSEQ multiplex PCR; TCRdb's table is partial and in-frame only. The data contain around 800 clones, about 49% of them singletons. This CDR3 is built from 16 residues. Germline lookup yields CDR1 MNHEY and CDR2 SMNVEV (reference sequence). Trimming at V came to 7 bases and at J to 3 bases, leaving 11 bases not matched to a gene. The sequencing sample was made of tumor tissue. This clonotype was obtained from a human donor with Burkitt lymphoma. This chain uses TRBV27 with TRBJ2-2; 7 nucleotides agree with TRBD2. This CDR3 is CASIELANHDTGELFF. The CDR3 region has the DNA TGTGCCAGCATCGAACTAGCGAACCATGACACCGGGGAGCTGTTTTTT.